The clone carrying this TCR beta chain was seen once. The data stem from a study of blood T cell repertoires in COVID-19. Authors' methods: From reference gene primer amplification, estimates of nucleated cell counts were derived. The method was immunoSEQ multiplex PCR; TCRdb's version includes in-frame clones alone and lacks a portion of them. V, J and clone size reflect that table, while D and trimming were determined from the DNA. This sample has almost 350,000 clones, with about nine tenths found just once. Recruitment covered 20 to 25 US areas and drew participants whose ages spanned roughly 18 to 95 years. Participant reports of clinical history set cohort assignment. Someone with COVID-19 had been met by exposed participants within 2 weeks before study entry. Germline V gene sequence: CDR1 SGHRS, CDR2 YFSETQ. CDR3 size: 16 residues. V lost 1 base and J lost 0, with 12 bases in between.

This TCR derives from a woman between 25 and 40 years old who had been exposed to COVID-19. The chain recombines TRBV5-1 with TRBJ2-3; D uncertain. The source material was PBMCs or T cells enriched from blood (not recorded which). CDR3 loop: CASSLQAVTSTDTQYF. The CDR3 region has the DNA TGCGCCAGCAGCTTGCAGGCAGTAACTAGCACAGATACGCAGTATTTT.